Following are 2 T cell receptor beta chains from one sample sequenced in a study of CD8+CD57+ T cells in acquired aplastic anemia (dated by TCRdb to 2016 to 2019). Sequenced using an Illumina HiSeq 2000. Profiling of TCR beta VDJ combinations and CDR3 sequences used genomic DNA as the template. In-frame beta chains were kept once TCRdb had trimmed the public reads at Q25 with fastp and called clones with MiXCR. Rows with one shared CDR3 protein collapse into an entry with the most common genes and DNA. The sample table contains more than 250,000 distinct CDR3 sequences; only one count was recorded for approximately 82% of them. The ten largest clonotypes hold 40% to 50% of the sample. Flow cytometry had shown CD8+CD57+ cell expansion in the patients selected for sequencing. Sample: sorted CD4+, CD8+, or CD8+CD57+ T cells (not recorded which) from PBMCs. Receptors originate from a human donor with aplastic anemia.

The rearrangement uses TRBV2 and TRBJ2-3; D gene unclear. Trimming stripped 6 bases from V and 3 bases from J, with 16 bases between. Per the germline V gene, CDR1 is SNHLY and CDR2 is FYNNEI. This CDR3 region has 15 residues. CDR3 protein: CASRTNSGLTDTQYF. In DNA, the CDR3 is TGTGCCAGCAGAACGAACAGTGGGTTAACAGATACGCAGTATTTT. Supplemented by reference TRBV2 and TRBJ2-3, the full variable domain reads EPEVTQTPSHQVTQMGQEVILRCVPISNHLYFYWYRQILGQKVEFLVSFYNNEISEKSEIFDDQFSVERPDGSNFTLKIRSTKLEDSAMYFCASRTNSGLTDTQYFGPGTRLTVL.

This chain connects TRBV29-1 to TRBJ2-5; no clear D. V was trimmed by 6 bases and J by 5 bases, leaving 13 bases between them. Germline V CDR1 and CDR2: SQVTM, ANQGSEA. The CDR3 has 12 residues. The CDR3 sequence: CSVAQTDETQYF. The CDR3 nucleotides read TGCAGCGTCGCTCAGACGGACGAGACCCAGTACTTC.